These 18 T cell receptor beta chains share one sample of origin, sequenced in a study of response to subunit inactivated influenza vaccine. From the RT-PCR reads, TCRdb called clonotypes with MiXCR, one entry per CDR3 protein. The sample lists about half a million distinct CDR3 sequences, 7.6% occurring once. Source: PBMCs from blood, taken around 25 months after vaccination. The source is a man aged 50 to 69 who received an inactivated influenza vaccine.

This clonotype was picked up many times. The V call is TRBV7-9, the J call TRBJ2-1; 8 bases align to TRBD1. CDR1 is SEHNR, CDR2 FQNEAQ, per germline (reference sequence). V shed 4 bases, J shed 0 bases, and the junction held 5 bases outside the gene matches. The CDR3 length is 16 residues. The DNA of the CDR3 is TGTGCCAGCAGCTCGACAGGGGTGAGCTCCTACAATGAGCAGTTCTTC. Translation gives CASSSTGVSSYNEQFF.

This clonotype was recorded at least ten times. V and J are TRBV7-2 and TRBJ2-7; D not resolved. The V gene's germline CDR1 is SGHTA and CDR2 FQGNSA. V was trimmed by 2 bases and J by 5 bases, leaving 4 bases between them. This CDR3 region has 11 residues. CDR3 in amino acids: CASSLFDEQYF. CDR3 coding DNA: TGTGCCAGCAGCTTATTCGACGAGCAGTACTTC.

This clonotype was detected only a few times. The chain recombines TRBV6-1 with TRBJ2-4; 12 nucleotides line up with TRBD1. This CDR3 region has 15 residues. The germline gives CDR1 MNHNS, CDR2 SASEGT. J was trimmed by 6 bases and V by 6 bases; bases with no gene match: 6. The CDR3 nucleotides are TGTGCCAGCAGACCCGGGACAGGGGGCTCAAACATTCAGTACTTC. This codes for CASRPGTGGSNIQYF.

As DNA, the CDR3 is TGTGCCACCAGCAGAGCTAGGACAGATACGCAGTATTTT. It translates to CATSRARTDTQYF. The chain uses TRBV15 and TRBJ2-3; no clear D gene. The CDR3 is 13 amino acids. Trimming shortened V by 1 base and J by 3 bases, and 5 bases separated the two germline ends. The V gene's germline CDR1 is LNHNV and CDR2 YYDKDF (reference sequence).

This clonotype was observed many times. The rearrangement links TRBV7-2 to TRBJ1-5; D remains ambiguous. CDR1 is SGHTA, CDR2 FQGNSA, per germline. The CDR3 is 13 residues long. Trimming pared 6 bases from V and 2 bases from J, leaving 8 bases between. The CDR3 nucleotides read TGTGCCAGCAGTCGCTCGGGCAATCAGCCCCAGCATTTT. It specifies CASSRSGNQPQHF.

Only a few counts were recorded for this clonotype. CDR3 sequence reads: CSARPGHLGGYTF. CDR3 nucleotides: TGCAGTGCTCGCCCCGGACACCTTGGGGGCTACACCTTC. The rearrangement joins TRBV20-1 to TRBJ1-2; tentatively, D is TRBD1 (5 bases). The V gene lost 5 bases and the J gene lost 8 bases, with 18 bases spanning the gap. The germline V gene encodes CDR1 DFQATT and CDR2 SNEGSKA (reference sequence). The CDR3 sequence is 13 residues long.

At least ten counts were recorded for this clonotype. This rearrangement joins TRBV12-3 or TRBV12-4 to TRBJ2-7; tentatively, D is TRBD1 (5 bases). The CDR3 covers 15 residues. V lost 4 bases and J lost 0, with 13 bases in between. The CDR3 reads CASSSAGQGSYEQYF. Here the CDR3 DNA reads TGTGCCAGCAGTTCTGCAGGCCAGGGCTCCTACGAGCAGTACTTC.

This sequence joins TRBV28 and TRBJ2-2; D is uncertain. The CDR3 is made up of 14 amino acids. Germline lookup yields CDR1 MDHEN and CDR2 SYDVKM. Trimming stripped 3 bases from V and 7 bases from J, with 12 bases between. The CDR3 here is CASSFFTTGGELFF. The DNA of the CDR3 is TGTGCCAGCAGTTTTTTTACGACCGGCGGGGAGCTGTTTTTT.

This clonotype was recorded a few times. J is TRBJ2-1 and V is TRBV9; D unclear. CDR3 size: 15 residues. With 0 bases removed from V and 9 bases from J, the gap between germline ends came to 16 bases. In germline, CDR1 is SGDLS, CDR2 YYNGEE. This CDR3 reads CASSVGPHPRSEQFF. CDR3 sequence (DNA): TGTGCCAGCAGCGTAGGCCCCCACCCACGGAGTGAGCAGTTCTTC.

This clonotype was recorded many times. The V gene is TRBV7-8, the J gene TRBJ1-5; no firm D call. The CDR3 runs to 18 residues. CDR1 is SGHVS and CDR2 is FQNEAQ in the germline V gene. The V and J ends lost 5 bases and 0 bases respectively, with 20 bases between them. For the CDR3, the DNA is TGTGCCAGCAGCAGATACCTTAGTAACCCTTATAGCAATCAGCCCCAGCATTTT. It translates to CASSRYLSNPYSNQPQHF.

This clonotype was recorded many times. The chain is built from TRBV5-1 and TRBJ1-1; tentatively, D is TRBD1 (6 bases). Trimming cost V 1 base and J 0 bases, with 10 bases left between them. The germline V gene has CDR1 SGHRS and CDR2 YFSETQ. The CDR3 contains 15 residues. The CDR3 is CASSLRTAVNTEAFF. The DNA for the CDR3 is TGCGCCAGCAGCTTGCGGACAGCTGTGAACACTGAAGCTTTCTTT. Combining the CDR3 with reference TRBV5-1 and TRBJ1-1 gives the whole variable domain KAGVTQTPRYLIKTRGQQVTLSCSPISGHRSVSWYQQTPGQGLQFLFEYFSETQRNKGNFPGRFSGRQFSNSRSEMNVSTLELGDSALYLCASSLRTAVNTEAFFGQGTRLTVV.

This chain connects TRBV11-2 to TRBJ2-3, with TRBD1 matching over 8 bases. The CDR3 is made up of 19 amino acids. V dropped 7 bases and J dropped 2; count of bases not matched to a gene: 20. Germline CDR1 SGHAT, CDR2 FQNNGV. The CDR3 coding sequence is TGTGCCAGCAAAAGCCGCTTAGTCCAGGGGGCTACCATCACAGATACGCAGTATTTT. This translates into CASKSRLVQGATITDTQYF.

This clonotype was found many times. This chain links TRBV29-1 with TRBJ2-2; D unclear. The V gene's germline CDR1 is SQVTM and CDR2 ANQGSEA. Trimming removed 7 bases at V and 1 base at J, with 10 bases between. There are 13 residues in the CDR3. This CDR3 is CSARAGNTGELFF. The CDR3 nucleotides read TGCAGCGCTCGGGCAGGGAACACCGGGGAGCTGTTTTTT.

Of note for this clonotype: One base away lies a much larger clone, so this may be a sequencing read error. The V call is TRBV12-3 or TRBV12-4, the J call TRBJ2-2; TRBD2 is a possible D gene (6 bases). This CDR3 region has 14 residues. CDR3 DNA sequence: TGTGCCTGCAGTAGGGACTCCTACGCCGGGGAGCTGTTTTTT. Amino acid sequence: CACSRDSYAGELFF.

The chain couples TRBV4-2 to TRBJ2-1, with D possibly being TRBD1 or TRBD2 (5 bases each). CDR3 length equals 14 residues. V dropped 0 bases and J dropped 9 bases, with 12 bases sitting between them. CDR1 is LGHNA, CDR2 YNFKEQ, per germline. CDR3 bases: TGTGCCAGCAGCCAAGATCTGGGGGTGGGTGAGCAGTTCTTC. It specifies CASSQDLGVGEQFF.

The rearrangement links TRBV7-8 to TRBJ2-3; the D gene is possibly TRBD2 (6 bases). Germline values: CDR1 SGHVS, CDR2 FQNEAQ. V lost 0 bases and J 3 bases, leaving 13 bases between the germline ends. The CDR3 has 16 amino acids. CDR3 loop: CASSLAYGAGTDTQYF. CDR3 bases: TGTGCCAGCAGCTTAGCATATGGGGCGGGGACAGATACGCAGTATTTT.

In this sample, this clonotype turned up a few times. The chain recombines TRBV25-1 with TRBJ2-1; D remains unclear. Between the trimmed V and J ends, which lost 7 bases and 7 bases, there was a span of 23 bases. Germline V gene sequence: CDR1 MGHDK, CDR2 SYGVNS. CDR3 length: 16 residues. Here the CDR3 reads CASTPKRLDIGNEQFF. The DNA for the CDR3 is TGTGCCAGCACCCCCAAGAGGCTAGACATAGGGAATGAGCAGTTCTTC.

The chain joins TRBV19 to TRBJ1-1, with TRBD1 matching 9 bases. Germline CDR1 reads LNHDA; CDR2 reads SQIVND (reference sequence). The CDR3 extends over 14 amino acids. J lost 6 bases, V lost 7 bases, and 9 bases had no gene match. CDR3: CASNRQGVLAEAFF. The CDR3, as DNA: TGTGCCAGTAACCGACAGGGGGTGTTGGCTGAAGCTTTCTTT.